The entry that follows covers one T cell receptor (beta chain) sequence. What it binds is unknown. The CDR3 sequence is 15 residues long. CDR1 and CDR2 from the germline V gene are SGHNT and YENEEA. This record comes from a study of monozygotic twins with inflammatory bowel disease. Study results and limitations: Reduced clonotype sharing with other individuals was observed in IBD patients relative to healthy twins, especially with disease activity.

TCRdb re-called the 5' RACE reads, yielding one record per CDR3 amino acid sequence without DNA. This sample's clone table lists approximately 400,000 distinct CDR3 sequences. The rearrangement joins TRBV11-3 to TRBJ2-1. Sample: blood. This sequence was found in a human donor with ulcerative colitis or Crohn's disease, or a healthy co-twin of an affected twin (not recorded which). This chain's CDR3 is CASSLAVSAYNEQFF.